This entry lists 32 T cell receptor beta chains sequenced from one sample in a study of shared clonotypes between healthy human individuals. Naive CD8 populations comprised CD45RO-negative cells positively selected for CCR7, excluding terminally differentiated effector memory CD45RA+ cells. Assay: immunoSEQ multiplex PCR; the TCRdb copy retains only in-frame clones and omits some. This repertoire shows around 1.9 million clones, 90% to 95% found once; its top ten account for approximately 1.7%. Sequencing was done on a sample of naive CD8+ T cells from PBMCs. Receptor source: a man between 18 and 35 years old in good health. Some clones in this sample may be carry-over from other donors' samples.

The chain employs TRBV6-1 and TRBJ1-1; TRBD1 might be the D (5 bases). Germline V gene sequence: CDR1 MNHNS, CDR2 SASEGT. V was cut by 4 bases and J by 4 bases, with 13 bases left in between. The CDR3 is made up of 14 amino acids. The DNA of the CDR3 is TGTGCCAGCAGTGGGGGGACGGGGAGCACTGAAGCTTTCTTT. As protein: CASSGGTGSTEAFF.

V and J are TRBV27 and TRBJ2-7, with D possibly matching TRBD2 (6 bases). The CDR3 is made up of 13 amino acids. V lost 9 bases to trimming and J lost 7 bases, with 19 bases between them. Germline V gene lookup returns CDR1 MNHEY and CDR2 SMNVEV (reference sequence). CDR3 sequence (DNA): TGTGCCAGTTCGGGGGACTCCCGGGGGGAGCAGTACTTC. Translation gives CASSGDSRGEQYF.

V is TRBV9 and J is TRBJ1-2; unclear D gene. Germline assignment: CDR1 SGDLS and CDR2 YYNGEE. CDR3 length: 11 residues. Trimming removed 5 bases at V and 2 bases at J, with 4 bases between. DNA for the CDR3: TGTGCCAGCAGGTCCAACTATGGCTACACCTTC. It encodes CASRSNYGYTF.

Worth noting for this clone: Other DNA sequences in this sample translate to the same CDR3. V is TRBV9 and J is TRBJ2-3, with TRBD2 as a possible D gene (6 bases). The CDR3 spans 13 residues. Germline V lookup: CDR1 SGDLS, CDR2 YYNGEE. With 2 bases removed from V and 4 bases from J, the gap between germline ends came to 8 bases. This chain's CDR3 is CASSVGGSDTQYF. For the CDR3, the DNA is TGTGCCAGCAGCGTCGGAGGGTCAGATACGCAGTATTTT.

V and J are TRBV2 and TRBJ2-1; D not certain. V lost 0 bases to trimming and J lost 3 bases, with 15 bases between them. Germline values: CDR1 SNHLY, CDR2 FYNNEI. CDR3 length: 17 residues. In nucleotides, the CDR3 is TGTGCCAGCAGTGAAGCGGTCGGTAGCTCCCTCTACAATGAGCAGTTCTTC. Protein sequence: CASSEAVGSSLYNEQFF.

The rearrangement links TRBV5-8 to TRBJ1-1, with a tentative D call TRBD1 (5 bases). Germline assignment: CDR1 SGHTS and CDR2 YDEGEE. CDR3 size: 18 residues. V was pared by 8 bases and J by 4 bases, with 30 bases between. The CDR3 coding sequence is TGTGCCAGTCCTACTTGGCTTGGCAGGGATGAGGGCAGCACTGAAGCTTTCTTT. Translated: CASPTWLGRDEGSTEAFF. Full variable domain (outside the CDR3, taken from reference TRBV5-8 and TRBJ1-1): EAGVTQSPTHLIKTRGQQATLRCSPISGHTSVYWYQQALGLGLQFLLWYDEGEERNRGNFPPRFSGRQFPNYSSELNVNALELEDSALYLCASPTWLGRDEGSTEAFFGQGTRLTVV.

V and J are TRBV13 and TRBJ2-2; 10 bases are a match to TRBD2. The CDR3 is made up of 16 amino acids. Germline CDR1 is PRHDT and CDR2 is FYEKMQ (reference sequence). Unmatched junction bases numbered 9, after V lost 5 bases and J lost 6 bases. The CDR3 reads CASSPQREGRAGELFF. The CDR3 nucleotides read TGTGCCAGCAGCCCACAGCGGGAGGGCCGGGCCGGGGAGCTGTTTTTT.

A remark on this clone: Other DNA variants within this sample encode the same CDR3. The J gene is TRBJ1-2, the V gene TRBV5-6, with D uncertain. V was cut by 1 base and J by 0 bases, with 7 bases left in between. Germline assignment: CDR1 SGHDT and CDR2 YYEEEE. The CDR3 contains 14 residues. CDR3 nucleotide sequence: TGTGCCAGCAGCTTGTTGGGCGCTAACTATGGCTACACCTTC. Protein: CASSLLGANYGYTF.

V usage is TRBV27 and J usage is TRBJ2-3; D gene unclear. Germline loops: CDR1 MNHEY, CDR2 SMNVEV (reference sequence). CDR3 size: 15 residues. V gave up 4 bases and J gave up 2 bases, with 13 bases separating them. CDR3 residues: CASSSTPRYTDTQYF. For the CDR3, the DNA is TGTGCCAGCAGTTCAACCCCCCGGTACACAGATACGCAGTATTTT.

The chain has TRBV5-1 and TRBJ2-1, with 8 positions matching TRBD2. J gave up 0 bases and V 0 bases, and 8 bases lay outside the gene matches. Germline CDR1 SGHRS, CDR2 YFSETQ. The length of the CDR3 is 18 residues. The chain's CDR3 is CASSLASRRGASYNEQFF. CDR3 nucleotide sequence: TGCGCCAGCAGCTTGGCCAGTAGGCGGGGGGCCTCCTACAATGAGCAGTTCTTC.

This chain connects TRBV4-1 to TRBJ2-7, with 13 bases aligning to TRBD2. The CDR3 sequence is 15 residues long. V shed 6 bases and J 2 bases; nucleotides not matched to a gene: 4. Germline V gene data show CDR1 as MGHRA and CDR2 as YSYEKL. The CDR3 DNA reads TGCGCCAGCAGTTTCGGGACTAGCGGGACCTACGAGCAGTACTTC. Translation gives CASSFGTSGTYEQYF.

The chain links TRBV27 to TRBJ1-2; maybe TRBD1 (6 bases). With 2 bases removed from V and 2 bases from J, the gap between germline ends came to 9 bases. CDR3 size: 14 residues. Germline-derived CDR1 and CDR2 are MNHEY and SMNVEV (reference sequence). CDR3 coding DNA: TGTGCCAGCAGTTTAGCACAGGGCAACTATGGCTACACCTTC. Its protein is CASSLAQGNYGYTF.

The rearrangement uses TRBV27 and TRBJ2-7; D unclear. The length of the CDR3 is 13 residues. Germline CDR1 is MNHEY and CDR2 is SMNVEV (reference sequence). The V and J ends lost 3 bases and 0 bases respectively, with 6 bases between them. The chain's CDR3 is CASSFTISYEQYF. In DNA, the CDR3 is TGTGCCAGCAGTTTTACTATCTCCTACGAGCAGTACTTC.

The chain has TRBV4-1 and TRBJ2-7, with D uncertain. Trimming left V 0 bases short and J 2 bases short, with 14 bases between. The CDR3 extends over 16 amino acids. Germline lookup yields CDR1 MGHRA and CDR2 YSYEKL. This CDR3 is CASSQDMWGYTYEQYF. CDR3 DNA sequence: TGCGCCAGCAGCCAAGATATGTGGGGTTACACCTACGAGCAGTACTTC.

V and J are TRBV15 and TRBJ2-5, with a tentative D call TRBD2 (5 bases). Looked up from germline, CDR1 is LNHNV and CDR2 is YYDKDF (reference sequence). The length of the CDR3 is 15 residues. Trimming took 5 bases from V and 1 from J, leaving 14 bases between them. CDR3 in amino acids: CATSEGPPTQETQYF. Written as DNA, the CDR3 is TGTGCCACCAGCGAGGGTCCTCCTACCCAAGAGACCCAGTACTTC. The full variable domain, its missing parts supplied by reference TRBV15 and TRBJ2-5, is DAMVIQNPRYQVTQFGKPVTLSCSQTLNHNVMYWYQQKSSQAPKLLFHYYDKDFNNEADTPDNFQSRRPNTSFCFLDIRSPGLGDTAMYLCATSEGPPTQETQYFGPGTRLLVL.

The sample holds one count of this clone. The gene calls are TRBV11-3 and TRBJ2-1; 8 bases agree with TRBD2. The germline V gene has CDR1 SGHNT and CDR2 YENEEA. The CDR3 extends over 15 amino acids. With V trimmed by 5 bases and J by 9 bases, 12 bases remained unmatched. The CDR3 protein is CASSPRGTSEGEQFF. CDR3 coding DNA: TGTGCCAGCAGCCCACGGGGGACTAGTGAGGGTGAGCAGTTCTTC. The complete variable domain, with remaining parts taken from reference TRBV11-3 and TRBJ2-1, reads EAGVVQSPRYKIIEKKQPVAFWCNPISGHNTLYWYLQNLGQGPELLIRYENEEAVDDSQLPKDRFSAERLKGVDSTLKIQPAELGDSAVYLCASSPRGTSEGEQFFGPGTRLTVL.

The chain links TRBV7-9 to TRBJ2-5, with D possibly matching TRBD2 (5 bases). V was trimmed by 1 base and J by 9 bases, leaving 12 bases between them. The CDR3 loop spans 13 amino acids. Germline V gene data show CDR1 as SEHNR and CDR2 as FQNEAQ (reference sequence). CDR3 protein: CASSLVSVGPQYF. In DNA, the CDR3 is TGTGCCAGCAGCTTAGTTAGCGTTGGGCCCCAGTACTTC.

The chain employs TRBV9 and TRBJ2-5; 9 positions agree with TRBD2. Germline values: CDR1 SGDLS, CDR2 YYNGEE. J lost 5 bases, V lost 2 bases, and 10 bases had no gene match. The CDR3 spans 16 residues. CDR3: CASSVGFSGSLETQYF. CDR3 in DNA: TGTGCCAGCAGCGTCGGGTTTAGCGGGAGTTTGGAGACCCAGTACTTC.

Comment on this clone: Other DNA sequences in the same sample also yield this CDR3. The chain uses TRBV9 and TRBJ1-2, with 8 bases matching TRBD1. With V trimmed by 3 bases and J by 0 bases, 4 bases remained unmatched. The CDR3 has 15 amino acids. Germline V gene sequence: CDR1 SGDLS, CDR2 YYNGEE. CDR3 protein: CASSGGQGANYGYTF. The CDR3, as DNA: TGTGCCAGCAGCGGAGGACAGGGAGCTAACTATGGCTACACCTTC.

This clone occurred once. V usage is TRBV7-9 and J usage is TRBJ2-1; TRBD2 is a possible D gene (6 bases). V gave up 5 bases and J gave up 2 bases, with 16 bases separating them. The CDR3 sequence is 16 residues long. Germline CDR1 reads SEHNR; CDR2 reads FQNEAQ (reference sequence). The CDR3 sequence is CASSPRTTLAYNEQFF. The CDR3 region has the DNA TGTGCCAGCAGCCCGAGGACTACGCTAGCCTACAATGAGCAGTTCTTC.

The chain has TRBV19 and TRBJ2-2; D remains ambiguous. CDR1 is LNHDA and CDR2 is SQIVND in the germline V gene (reference sequence). V was clipped by 7 bases and J by 7 bases, with 7 bases between them. The CDR3 is 11 amino acids. The CDR3 nucleotides read TGTGCCAGTACCCTACTCGGGGAGCTGTTTTTT. It specifies CASTLLGELFF.

CDR3 nucleotides: TGTGCCTGGAGGACACCCCTGGATACGCAGTATTTT. It is translated as CAWRTPLDTQYF. This chain connects TRBV30 to TRBJ2-3, with D hard to call. There are 12 residues in the CDR3. Trimming cost V 3 bases and J 6 bases, with 10 bases left between them. Germline V gives CDR1 GTSNPN, CDR2 SVGIG (reference sequence).

The chain uses TRBV7-9 and TRBJ2-3; D may be TRBD2 (5 bases). Germline V lookup: CDR1 SEHNR, CDR2 FQNEAQ (reference sequence). The CDR3 contains 15 residues. V was cut by 5 bases and J by 0 bases, with 12 bases left in between. CDR3 amino acids: CASSPREASTDTQYF. For the CDR3, the DNA is TGTGCCAGCAGCCCCCGGGAAGCTAGCACAGATACGCAGTATTTT.

V usage is TRBV7-9 and J usage is TRBJ1-1; 12 positions agree with TRBD1. The germline gives CDR1 SEHNR, CDR2 FQNEAQ (reference sequence). The ends lost 4 bases at V and 3 bases at J; junction bases unmatched: 9. The CDR3 has 17 residues. The CDR3 spells CASSSPGQGAGDTEAFF. The CDR3 DNA sequence: TGTGCCAGCAGCTCACCGGGACAGGGGGCAGGTGACACTGAAGCTTTCTTT.

The chain is built from TRBV5-1 and TRBJ2-6; D is unclear. V was pared by 5 bases and J by 0 bases, with 9 bases between. The CDR3 sequence is 15 residues long. Germline loops: CDR1 SGHRS, CDR2 YFSETQ. CDR3 coding DNA: TGCGCCAGCAGGGCCAGCAACTCTGGGGCCAACGTCCTGACTTTC. This codes for CASRASNSGANVLTF.

This sequence joins TRBV15 and TRBJ1-4, with TRBD1 matching over 7 bases. CDR3 size: 15 residues. Germline lookup yields CDR1 LNHNV and CDR2 YYDKDF (reference sequence). Trimming removed 3 bases from V and 8 bases from J; junction bases left unmatched: 9. CDR3 nucleotides: TGTGCCACCAGCAGTAACCTGGACAGGAGGGAAAAACTGTTTTTT. Protein sequence: CATSSNLDRREKLFF.

This clone was seen just once. The chain recombines TRBV19 with TRBJ2-1; possibly TRBD2 for D (6 bases). Germline CDR1 reads LNHDA; CDR2 reads SQIVND (reference sequence). The CDR3 is 16 residues long. Trimming took off 4 bases at V and 4 bases at J, with 17 bases between the two ends. DNA for the CDR3: TGTGCCAGTAGTAGCGGGAAACCTCGCCGATACAATGAGCAGTTCTTC. This sequence encodes CASSSGKPRRYNEQFF.

A remark on this clone: The same CDR3 can be traced to other DNA sequences in this sample. V gene TRBV4-1 combines with J gene TRBJ2-7; the match to TRBD1 covers 8 bases. Germline V lookup: CDR1 MGHRA, CDR2 YSYEKL. The CDR3 is 14 amino acids. V dropped 1 base and J dropped 4; count of bases not matched to a gene: 3. CDR3 amino acids: CASSQGDRSYEQYF. In DNA form, the CDR3 reads TGCGCCAGCAGCCAAGGGGACAGGTCTTACGAGCAGTACTTC.

This clone appeared a single time. V gene TRBV11-1 combines with J gene TRBJ2-7; D remains ambiguous. This CDR3 has 15 amino acids. Trimming stripped 2 bases from V and 3 bases from J, with 14 bases between. Germline V gene sequence: CDR1 SGHAT, CDR2 FQDESV (reference sequence). The CDR3 region has the DNA TGTGCCAGCAGCTTATTATCAGGAGTTCGCTACGAGCAGTACTTC. It yields the protein CASSLLSGVRYEQYF.

J is TRBJ2-7 and V is TRBV6-5; D is perhaps TRBD1 or TRBD2 (7 bases each). V lost 6 bases and J 2 bases, leaving 17 bases between the germline ends. This CDR3 is built from 15 residues. The germline V gene encodes CDR1 MNHEY and CDR2 SVGAGI. The CDR3 protein is CASSQGGIETYEQYF. In DNA form, the CDR3 reads TGTGCCAGCAGCCAGGGGGGGATCGAAACCTACGAGCAGTACTTC.

This chain uses TRBV7-2 with TRBJ2-5; 12 positions match TRBD2. Germline assignment: CDR1 SGHTA and CDR2 FQGNSA. The CDR3 is 15 residues long. With V trimmed by 2 bases and J by 5 bases, 3 bases remained unmatched. CDR3 coding DNA: TGTGCCAGCAGCTTAAGGACTAGCGGGAAGGAGACCCAGTACTTC. Encoded protein: CASSLRTSGKETQYF.

The count of this clone is one. The chain joins TRBV5-5 to TRBJ2-5; either TRBD1 or TRBD2 may fit D (5 bases each). The V end was cut by 2 bases, the J end by 5 bases, with 19 bases between. The CDR3 contains 16 residues. The germline V gene has CDR1 SGHKS and CDR2 YYEKEE (reference sequence). The CDR3 DNA reads TGTGCCAGCAGCTTATTCACCGGGACCCGAGGGGAGACCCAGTACTTC. Residues: CASSLFTGTRGETQYF.